One sample yielded the 25 T cell receptor beta chains listed below, sequenced in a study of blood T cell repertoires in COVID-19. The data were produced by immunoSEQ multiplex PCR, yet TCRdb's version contains in-frame clones alone and is incomplete. The sample has some 150,000 clones, around 85% seen once. Material: PBMCs or T cells enriched from blood (not recorded which). The source of these receptors is a woman aged 40 to 55 who had recovered from COVID-19.

In its sample, this clone was seen once. The chain combines TRBV9 with TRBJ2-7, with a weak D call TRBD1 (6 bases). Germline loops: CDR1 SGDLS, CDR2 YYNGEE. This CDR3 has 14 amino acids. The ends were cut back, 3 bases at V and 4 bases at J, with 14 bases in the middle. The CDR3 sequence is CASSGPGHSYEQYF. The CDR3 DNA follows: TGTGCCAGCAGCGGACCGGGACACTCTTACGAGCAGTACTTC.

V gene TRBV15 combines with J gene TRBJ1-1; D ambiguous. Per germline, CDR1 LNHNV and CDR2 YYDKDF (reference sequence). Between the trimmed V and J ends, which lost 1 base and 0 bases, there was a span of 3 bases. The CDR3 is made up of 13 amino acids. CDR3: CATSRVVNTEAFF. The CDR3, as DNA: TGTGCCACCAGCAGAGTAGTGAACACTGAAGCTTTCTTT.

The chain couples TRBV27 to TRBJ2-5, with TRBD1 as a possible D gene (7 bases). Germline CDR1 is MNHEY and CDR2 is SMNVEV (reference sequence). The CDR3 consists of 15 residues. Trimming shortened V by 5 bases and J by 5 bases, and 18 bases separated the two germline ends. CDR3 region: CASSPRDSGRETQYF. CDR3 in DNA: TGTGCCAGCAGTCCCAGGGACAGCGGGCGGGAGACCCAGTACTTC.

The chain is built from TRBV7-8 and TRBJ1-6; no reliable D call. The CDR3 loop spans 14 amino acids. CDR1 and CDR2 from the germline V gene are SGHVS and FQNEAQ. Trimming removed 5 bases at V and 10 bases at J, with 15 bases between. The CDR3 reads CASSRSQEESPLHF. CDR3 bases: TGTGCCAGCAGCCGGAGTCAGGAGGAATCACCCCTCCACTTT.

V gene TRBV9 combines with J gene TRBJ2-1, with D tentatively TRBD1 (6 bases). This CDR3 is built from 13 residues. V was pared by 4 bases and J by 5 bases, with 10 bases between. Germline loops: CDR1 SGDLS, CDR2 YYNGEE. The chain's CDR3 is CASSTDRHNEQFF. The CDR3 DNA reads TGTGCCAGCAGCACGGACAGACACAATGAGCAGTTCTTC. The full variable domain, in which reference TRBV9 and TRBJ2-1 provide the parts outside the CDR3, is DSGVTQTPKHLITATGQRVTLRCSPRSGDLSVYWYQQSLDQGLQFLIQYYNGEERAKGNILERFSAQQFPDLHSELNLSSLELGDSALYFCASSTDRHNEQFFGPGTRLTVL.

J is TRBJ2-7 and V is TRBV5-6, with 7 bases identical to TRBD1. This CDR3 comprises 12 residues. The germline V gene encodes CDR1 SGHDT and CDR2 YYEEEE. V was clipped by 2 bases and J by 7 bases; unmatched bases: 3. This CDR3 reads CASSLTGDEQYF. DNA for the CDR3: TGTGCCAGCAGCTTAACAGGGGATGAGCAGTACTTC. The variable domain in full, completed from reference TRBV5-6 and TRBJ2-7, reads DAGVTQSPTHLIKTRGQQVTLRCSPKSGHDTVSWYQQALGQGPQFIFQYYEEEERQRGNFPDRFSGHQFPNYSSELNVNALLLGDSALYLCASSLTGDEQYFGPGTRLTVT.

This clone was observed a handful of times. V gene TRBV13 combines with J gene TRBJ2-7, with 8 bases aligning to TRBD2. This CDR3 spans 14 amino acids. The ends lost 5 bases at V and 3 bases at J; junction bases unmatched: 6. Per the germline V gene, CDR1 is PRHDT and CDR2 is FYEKMQ (reference sequence). The CDR3 spells CASSLGGDFYEQYF. The CDR3 DNA reads as TGTGCCAGCAGCCTCGGGGGGGATTTCTACGAGCAGTACTTC.

This chain uses TRBV6-5 with TRBJ2-7; 8 bases line up with TRBD2. The CDR3 is 14 residues long. Germline CDR1 MNHEY, CDR2 SVGAGI. V lost 2 bases and J lost 3; bases outside the gene matches: 3. CDR3: CASSYDREGYEQYF. The CDR3 DNA follows: TGTGCCAGCAGTTACGATCGGGAGGGCTACGAGCAGTACTTC.

The chain uses TRBV5-5 and TRBJ2-3; unclear D gene. Trimming stripped 1 base from V and 0 bases from J, with 3 bases between. Looked up from germline, CDR1 is SGHKS and CDR2 is YYEKEE (reference sequence). The CDR3 sequence is 13 residues long. CDR3 in amino acids: CASSLPSTDTQYF. CDR3 bases: TGTGCCAGCAGCTTGCCGAGCACAGATACGCAGTATTTT.

The genes are TRBV5-6 and TRBJ2-7; 12 nucleotides match TRBD1. Germline V gene sequence: CDR1 SGHDT, CDR2 YYEEEE. The CDR3 covers 16 residues. V was clipped by 3 bases and J by 4 bases; unmatched bases: 8. CDR3 residues: CASSSLPGQGAYEQYF. DNA of the CDR3: TGTGCCAGCAGCTCGCTACCGGGACAGGGGGCTTACGAGCAGTACTTC.

The chain recombines TRBV5-1 with TRBJ2-1; 11 nucleotides agree with TRBD2. The CDR3 loop spans 15 amino acids. V was clipped by 4 bases and J by 4 bases; unmatched bases: 4. Germline CDR1 and CDR2: SGHRS and YFSETQ. CDR3 nucleotides: TGCGCCAGCAGCATCGGGACTAGCGGATACAATGAGCAGTTCTTC. Its protein product is CASSIGTSGYNEQFF. Full variable domain (rest looked up from reference TRBV5-1 and TRBJ2-1): KAGVTQTPRYLIKTRGQQVTLSCSPISGHRSVSWYQQTPGQGLQFLFEYFSETQRNKGNFPGRFSGRQFSNSRSEMNVSTLELGDSALYLCASSIGTSGYNEQFFGPGTRLTVL.

This clone occurred once. The rearrangement links TRBV29-1 to TRBJ2-5; D might be TRBD2 (6 bases). CDR1 is SQVTM, CDR2 ANQGSEA, per germline. CDR3 length equals 11 residues. Between the trimmed V and J ends, which lost 7 bases and 2 bases, there was a span of 8 bases. In DNA form, the CDR3 reads TGCAGCGGGAGGGAACAAGAGACCCAGTACTTC. This sequence encodes CSGREQETQYF.

The chain combines TRBV6-1 with TRBJ2-7; no clear D gene. V was pared by 3 bases and J by 3 bases, with 9 bases between. The CDR3 has 13 amino acids. The germline V gene has CDR1 MNHNS and CDR2 SASEGT. The CDR3 is CASSDGQLYEQYF. The CDR3 DNA reads TGTGCCAGCAGTGATGGGCAGCTCTACGAGCAGTACTTC.

J is TRBJ1-1 and V is TRBV29-1; 8 nucleotides align to TRBD1. In germline, CDR1 is SQVTM, CDR2 ANQGSEA. This CDR3 spans 12 amino acids. Germline trimming cut 6 bases from V and 5 bases from J; bases unmatched to any gene: 5. The CDR3 nucleotides read TGCAGCGTCCGACAGGGGACGACTGAAGCTTTCTTT. Its translation is CSVRQGTTEAFF. Supplemented by reference TRBV29-1 and TRBJ1-1, the full variable domain reads SAVISQKPSRDICQRGTSLTIQCQVDSQVTMMFWYRQQPGQSLTLIATANQGSEATYESGFVIDKFPISRPNLTFSTLTVSNMSPEDSSIYLCSVRQGTTEAFFGQGTRLTVV.

V is TRBV6-6 and J is TRBJ2-3; D possibly corresponds to TRBD2 (5 bases). The CDR3 totals 12 residues. Trimming cost V 8 bases and J 9 bases, with 15 bases left between them. Looked up from germline, CDR1 is MNHNY and CDR2 is SVGAGI (reference sequence). Here the CDR3 DNA reads TGTGCCAGCGGGAGAGATCTAGTCACGCAGTATTTT. As protein: CASGRDLVTQYF.

The chain is built from TRBV5-1 and TRBJ2-1, with 16 bases identical to TRBD2. The V segment lost 3 bases and the J segment 0 bases; nucleotides outside the gene matches: 12. There are 21 residues in the CDR3. The V gene's germline CDR1 is SGHRS and CDR2 YFSETQ. The CDR3 region is CASSYPLGTSGRGSSYNEQFF. The CDR3 DNA reads TGCGCCAGCAGCTATCCACTTGGGACTAGCGGGAGGGGAAGCTCCTACAATGAGCAGTTCTTC.

The chain employs TRBV7-2 and TRBJ1-1; 8 nucleotides line up with TRBD1. CDR3 size: 14 residues. The germline gives CDR1 SGHTA, CDR2 FQGNSA. The V segment lost 5 bases and the J segment 0 bases; nucleotides outside the gene matches: 2. CDR3 protein: CASSMGQVNTEAFF. The CDR3 DNA sequence: TGTGCCAGCAGCATGGGACAGGTGAACACTGAAGCTTTCTTT.

The chain carries TRBV30 and TRBJ1-1, with D possibly being TRBD1 (5 bases). CDR3 length: 12 residues. Germline V gene lookup returns CDR1 GTSNPN and CDR2 SVGIG (reference sequence). Trimming left V 2 bases short and J 7 bases short, with 11 bases between. This chain's CDR3 is CAWSPTGGEAFF. For the CDR3, the DNA is TGTGCCTGGAGTCCAACCGGGGGTGAAGCTTTCTTT.

DNA of the CDR3: TGCGCCAGCAGCTCAAATACACAGAACACTGAAGCTTTCTTT. It codes for CASSSNTQNTEAFF. The J gene is TRBJ1-1, the V gene TRBV5-1, with D hard to call. The CDR3 is 14 residues long. V lost 3 bases, J lost 1 base, and 10 bases lay in between. CDR1 SGHRS and CDR2 YFSETQ come from the germline V gene. The full variable domain, rest sourced from reference TRBV5-1 and TRBJ1-1, is KAGVTQTPRYLIKTRGQQVTLSCSPISGHRSVSWYQQTPGQGLQFLFEYFSETQRNKGNFPGRFSGRQFSNSRSEMNVSTLELGDSALYLCASSSNTQNTEAFFGQGTRLTVV.

The J gene is TRBJ2-1, the V gene TRBV12-3 or TRBV12-4; D ambiguous. The CDR3 loop spans 13 amino acids. The ends were cut back, 6 bases at V and 2 bases at J, with 8 bases in the middle. The CDR3 sequence is CASRPETYNEQFF. The CDR3 DNA sequence: TGTGCCAGCAGGCCGGAGACCTACAATGAGCAGTTCTTC.

The chain couples TRBV19 to TRBJ1-2, with D maybe TRBD1 (5 bases). The V end was cut by 3 bases, the J end by 5 bases, with 22 bases between. The CDR3 has 17 residues. The germline V gene has CDR1 LNHDA and CDR2 SQIVND (reference sequence). CDR3 sequence reads: CASSITLGTGPVYGYTF. The CDR3 coding sequence is TGTGCCAGTAGTATTACATTGGGCACAGGCCCGGTATATGGCTACACCTTC.

This chain uses TRBV19 with TRBJ2-1, with unresolved D. The CDR3 runs 13 residues. The V gene lost 1 base and the J gene lost 4 bases, with 5 bases spanning the gap. Germline lookup yields CDR1 LNHDA and CDR2 SQIVND (reference sequence). The CDR3 sequence is CASSIAVYNEQFF. For the CDR3, the DNA is TGTGCCAGTAGTATAGCGGTGTACAATGAGCAGTTCTTC.

The chain carries TRBV19 and TRBJ1-1, with D uncertain. The CDR3 extends over 14 amino acids. CDR1 and CDR2 (germline): LNHDA, SQIVND (reference sequence). V was trimmed by 3 bases and J by 5 bases, leaving 13 bases between them. This chain's CDR3 is CASSIPGLRTEAFF. CDR3 bases: TGTGCCAGTAGTATCCCGGGATTGAGGACTGAAGCTTTCTTT.

A single count supports this clone. The chain has TRBV7-9 and TRBJ2-7, with 8 positions matching TRBD1. V shed 6 bases and J 2 bases; nucleotides not matched to a gene: 6. The germline CDR1 and CDR2 sequences are SEHNR and FQNEAQ (reference sequence). The CDR3 has 14 residues. The CDR3 is CASSSGQGTYEQYF. The CDR3 DNA is TGTGCCAGCAGTTCCGGACAGGGAACCTACGAGCAGTACTTC.

The V gene is TRBV6-2 or TRBV6-3, the J gene TRBJ2-7; no definite D call. This CDR3 comprises 14 residues. The germline V gene has CDR1 MNHEY and CDR2 SVGEGT. With 2 bases removed from V and 5 bases from J, the gap between germline ends came to 13 bases. This CDR3 is CASSYSANSDEQYF. Written as DNA, the CDR3 is TGTGCCAGCAGTTACAGTGCTAACTCGGACGAGCAGTACTTC.